This TCR beta chain derives from a study of blood T cells in healthy people across ages. Primed by a sample-barcoded 5' primer and a J-beta primer mix, a second PCR proceeded for about 7 to 11 cycles. TCRdb re-called the 5' RACE reads with MiXCR, one entry per CDR3 protein. The table shows about 800,000 distinct CDR3 sequences, with 25% occurring only once. Extraction yielded at least 6 micrograms of total RNA per sample. Germline CDR1 and CDR2: SGHKS and YYEKEE (reference sequence). The CDR3 is 17 residues long. The V end was cut by 1 base, the J end by 2 bases, with 18 bases between. These data were likewise used in another study, on T cells of mothers and their children. Turning to that study: The authors added sample barcodes and 2-4 random nucleotides using the M1S primer of the second PCR. Each child contributed about 3 million TCR beta CDR3 reads, while each mother contributed over 8 million. Thymic selection molds TCR recombination output in a comparable way in related and unrelated pairs.

The sample consisted of blood. This sequence originates from a boy aged 5-17 years in good health. The chain couples TRBV5-5 to TRBJ2-5; D tentatively reads TRBD1 or TRBD2 (6 bases each). CDR3 DNA: TGTGCCAGCAGCTTGATATCGGGGGCGCTAAATCAAGAGACCCAGTACTTC. It specifies CASSLISGALNQETQYF.